Given below is one T cell receptor beta chain in context. Trimming removed 2 bases from V and 0 bases from J, with 10 bases in between. Germline V gene sequence: CDR1 LNHDA, CDR2 SQIVND (reference sequence). The CDR3 runs to 15 residues. This record belongs to a study of siplizumab effects on memory and regulatory T cells. Assay used: immunoSEQ multiplex PCR; TCRdb lists only in-frame clones, some missing. The sample includes some 99,000 clones, approximately 90% seen only once; the top ten take about 0.75%. The chain employs TRBV19 and TRBJ1-1; maybe TRBD1 (5 bases). The TCR was taken from a human donor in good health. The specimen was Tregs sorted from blood. The CDR3 is CASSISGTLNTEAFF. The CDR3 DNA follows: TGTGCCAGTAGTATATCCGGGACCCTGAACACTGAAGCTTTCTTT.